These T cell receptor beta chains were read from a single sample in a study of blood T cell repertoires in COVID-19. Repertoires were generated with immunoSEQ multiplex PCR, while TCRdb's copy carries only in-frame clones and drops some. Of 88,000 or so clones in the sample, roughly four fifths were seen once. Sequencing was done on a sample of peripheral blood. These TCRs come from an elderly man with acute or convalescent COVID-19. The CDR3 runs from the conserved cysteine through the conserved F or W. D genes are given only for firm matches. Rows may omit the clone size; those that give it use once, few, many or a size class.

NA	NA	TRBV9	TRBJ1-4	TGTGCCAGCAGCGCCGGGAGCGAGGAAAAACTGTTTTTT	CASSAGSEEKLFF
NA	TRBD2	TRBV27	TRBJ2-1	TGTGCCAGCAGTTTATTCCCGACTAGCCTCTCCTACAATGAGCAGTTCTTC	CASSLFPTSLSYNEQFF
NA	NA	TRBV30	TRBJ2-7	TGTGCCTGGAGTGTACGAACGGAGAACGAGCAGTACTTC	CAWSVRTENEQYF
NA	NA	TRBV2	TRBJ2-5	TGTGCCAGCAGTGATGACTCTCAAGAGACCCAGTACTTC	CASSDDSQETQYF
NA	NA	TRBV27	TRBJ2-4	TGTGCCAGCAGTTTGATCCCAGTCGGGCAGGGAGGAGTTAAAAACATTCAGTACTTC	CASSLIPVGQGGVKNIQYF
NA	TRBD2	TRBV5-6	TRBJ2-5	TGTGCCAGCAGCTTGACAGGGACTAGCGGGGGGGCCGAGACCCAGTACTTC	CASSLTGTSGGAETQYF
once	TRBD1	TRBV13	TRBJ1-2	TGTGCCAGCAGCAACACGGACAGGGTGGGCTATGGCTACACCTTC	CASSNTDRVGYGYTF
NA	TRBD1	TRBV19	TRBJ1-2	TGTGCCAGTAGTTCCCGGACAGGGGGCTATGGCTACACCTTC	CASSSRTGGYGYTF
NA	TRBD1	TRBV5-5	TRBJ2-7	TGTGCCAGCAGCCGATCCGGGACAGTGAGCTCCTACGAGCAGTACTTC	CASSRSGTVSSYEQYF
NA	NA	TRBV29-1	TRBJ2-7	TGCAGCGTTGCTCTGGGGGGTTCCTACGAGCAGTACTTC	CSVALGGSYEQYF
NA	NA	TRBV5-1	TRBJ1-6	TGCGCCAGCAGCTTGGACAGAAGCTCCTATAATTCACCCCTCCACTTT	CASSLDRSSYNSPLHF
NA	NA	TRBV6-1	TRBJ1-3	TGTGCCAGCAGTGACAGGGAAGGGCACACCATATATTTT	CASSDREGHTIYF
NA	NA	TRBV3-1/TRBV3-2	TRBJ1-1	TGTGCCAGCAGCCAAGATCGGGCGGGGGAAGCTTTCTTT	CASSQDRAGEAFF
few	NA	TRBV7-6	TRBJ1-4	TGTGCCAGCAGCTTACTTGGGCGACAGAATGAAAAACTGTTTTTT	CASSLLGRQNEKLFF